Each of the 4 T cell receptor beta chains below was sequenced from the same sample in a study of blood T cell repertoires in COVID-19. Profiled with immunoSEQ multiplex PCR; TCRdb holds only in-frame clones, not every one. The sample holds 300,000 to 400,000 clones, 88% seen once. The specimen was PBMCs or T cells enriched from blood (not recorded which). All receptors come from a woman aged 25 to 39 with acute COVID-19.

V usage is TRBV5-1 and J usage is TRBJ2-7, with a weak D call TRBD1 (7 bases). CDR1 is SGHRS and CDR2 is YFSETQ in the germline V gene. This CDR3 contains 15 residues. Trimming cost V 0 bases and J 3 bases, with 13 bases left between them. CDR3 nucleotide sequence: TGCGCCAGCAGCTTGGGCGGGACAGACAACTACGAGCAGTACTTC. This translates into CASSLGGTDNYEQYF.

As DNA, the CDR3 is TGTGCCAGCAGCGTAGCAGAAAATTCACCCCTCCACTTT. Protein sequence: CASSVAENSPLHF. The chain uses TRBV9 and TRBJ1-6, with no clear D. Germline V gene sequence: CDR1 SGDLS, CDR2 YYNGEE. V was shortened by 0 bases and J by 7 bases, with 5 bases between the two germline ends. This CDR3 comprises 13 residues.

The chain recombines TRBV11-2 with TRBJ2-1, with D perhaps matching TRBD2 (7 bases). The germline CDR1 and CDR2 sequences are SGHAT and FQNNGV. V shed 5 bases and J shed 0 bases, with 14 bases lying between them. The CDR3 sequence is 16 residues long. In nucleotides, the CDR3 is TGTGCCAGCAGCCCGCGGGGGCCGAGCTCCTACAATGAGCAGTTCTTC. Its translation is CASSPRGPSSYNEQFF.

The chain uses TRBV7-8 and TRBJ2-1, with 10 bases that match TRBD2. The ends lost 5 bases at V and 1 base at J; junction bases unmatched: 5. CDR1 is SGHVS, CDR2 FQNEAQ, per germline. This CDR3 spans 16 amino acids. The CDR3 bases are TGTGCCAGCAGCCTACAAGCGGGGGGGTCCTACAATGAGCAGTTCTTC. Protein sequence: CASSLQAGGSYNEQFF.